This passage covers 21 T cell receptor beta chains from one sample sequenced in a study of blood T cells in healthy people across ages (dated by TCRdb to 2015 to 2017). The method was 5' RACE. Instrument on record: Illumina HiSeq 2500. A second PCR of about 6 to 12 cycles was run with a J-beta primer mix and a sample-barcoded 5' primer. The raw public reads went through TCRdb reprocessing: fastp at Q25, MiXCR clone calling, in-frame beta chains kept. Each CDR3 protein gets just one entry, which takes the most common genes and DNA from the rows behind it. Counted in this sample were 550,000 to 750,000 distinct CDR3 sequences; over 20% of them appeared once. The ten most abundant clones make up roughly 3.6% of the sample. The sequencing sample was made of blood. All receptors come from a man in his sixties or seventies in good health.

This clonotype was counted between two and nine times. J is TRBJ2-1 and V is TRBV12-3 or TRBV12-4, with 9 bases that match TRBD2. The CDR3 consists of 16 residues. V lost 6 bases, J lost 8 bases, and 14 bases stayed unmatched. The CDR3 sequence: CASSPPRREGQYEQFF. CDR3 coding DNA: TGTGCCAGCAGCCCTCCCCGGCGGGAGGGCCAATATGAGCAGTTCTTC.

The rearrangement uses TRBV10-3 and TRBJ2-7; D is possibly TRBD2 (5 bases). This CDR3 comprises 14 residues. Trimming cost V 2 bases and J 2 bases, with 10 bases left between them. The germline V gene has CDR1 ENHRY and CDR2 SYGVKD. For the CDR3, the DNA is TGTGCCATCAGTGAGGGACTGATGACCTACGAGCAGTACTTC. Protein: CAISEGLMTYEQYF.

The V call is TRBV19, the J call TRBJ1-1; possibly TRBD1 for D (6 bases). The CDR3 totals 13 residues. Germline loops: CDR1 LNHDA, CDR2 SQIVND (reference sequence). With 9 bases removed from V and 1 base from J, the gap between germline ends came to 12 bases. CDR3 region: CASRRQANTEAFF. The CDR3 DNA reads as TGTGCCAGCAGAAGACAGGCGAACACTGAAGCTTTCTTT. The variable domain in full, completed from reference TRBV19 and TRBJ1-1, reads DGGITQSPKYLFRKEGQNVTLSCEQNLNHDAMYWYRQDPGQGLRLIYYSQIVNDFQKGDIAEGYSVSREKKESFPLTVTSAQKNPTAFYLCASRRQANTEAFFGQGTRLTVV.

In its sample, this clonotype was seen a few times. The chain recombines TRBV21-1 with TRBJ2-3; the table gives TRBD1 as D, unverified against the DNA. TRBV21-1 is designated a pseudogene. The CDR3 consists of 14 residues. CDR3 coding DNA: TGTGCCAGCAGCACTACAGGTAGCACAGATACGCAGTATTTT. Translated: CASSTTGSTDTQYF.

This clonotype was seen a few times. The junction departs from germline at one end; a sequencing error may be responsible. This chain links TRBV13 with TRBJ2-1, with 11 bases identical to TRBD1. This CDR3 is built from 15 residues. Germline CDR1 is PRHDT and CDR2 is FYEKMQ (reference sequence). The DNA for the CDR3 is TGTGCCGGCAGACTGGACAGGGGGCTAACCGATGAGCAGTTCTTC. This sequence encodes CAGRLDRGLTDEQFF. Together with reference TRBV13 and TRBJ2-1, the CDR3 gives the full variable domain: AAGVIQSPRHLIKEKRETATLKCYPIPRHDTVYWYQQGPGQDPQFLISFYEKMQSDKGSIPDRFSAQQFSDYHSELNMSSLELGDSALYFCAGRLDRGLTDEQFFGPGTRLTVL.

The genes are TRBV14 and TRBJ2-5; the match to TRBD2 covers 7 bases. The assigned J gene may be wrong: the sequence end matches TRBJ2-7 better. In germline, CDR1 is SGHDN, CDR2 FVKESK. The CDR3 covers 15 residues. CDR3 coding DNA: TGTGCCAGCAGCAAAGGGGCGGGAGACGGCTACGAGCAGTACTTC. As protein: CASSKGAGDGYEQYF.

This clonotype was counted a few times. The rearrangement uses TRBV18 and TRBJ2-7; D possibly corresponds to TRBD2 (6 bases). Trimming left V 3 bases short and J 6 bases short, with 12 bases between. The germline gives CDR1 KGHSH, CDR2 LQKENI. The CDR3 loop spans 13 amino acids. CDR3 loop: CASSPGMEGEQYF. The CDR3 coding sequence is TGTGCCAGCTCACCGGGAATGGAGGGCGAGCAGTACTTC.

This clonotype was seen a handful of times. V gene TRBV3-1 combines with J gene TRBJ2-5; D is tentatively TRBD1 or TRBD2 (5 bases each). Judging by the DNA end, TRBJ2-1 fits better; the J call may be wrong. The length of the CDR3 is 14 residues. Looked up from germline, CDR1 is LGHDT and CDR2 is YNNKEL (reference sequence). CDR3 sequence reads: CASSPLGPYNEQFF. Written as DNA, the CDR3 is TGTGCCAGCAGCCCGCTGGGACCCTACAATGAGCAGTTCTTC.

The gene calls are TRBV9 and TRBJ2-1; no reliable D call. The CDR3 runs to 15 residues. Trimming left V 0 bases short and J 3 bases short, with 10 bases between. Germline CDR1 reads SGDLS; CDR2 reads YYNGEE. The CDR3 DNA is TGTGCCAGCAGCGTAGACTGGGTTGGCTACAATGAGCAGTTCTTC. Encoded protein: CASSVDWVGYNEQFF.

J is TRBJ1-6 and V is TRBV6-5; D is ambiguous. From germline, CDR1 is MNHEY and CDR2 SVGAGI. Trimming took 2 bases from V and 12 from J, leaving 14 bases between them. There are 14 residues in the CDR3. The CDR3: CASSYVPTVQPLHF. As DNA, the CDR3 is TGTGCCAGCAGTTACGTGCCCACGGTGCAACCCCTCCACTTT.

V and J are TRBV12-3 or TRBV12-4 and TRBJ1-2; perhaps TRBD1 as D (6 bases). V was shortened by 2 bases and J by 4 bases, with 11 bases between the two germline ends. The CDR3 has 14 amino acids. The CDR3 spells CASSLTGMGYGYTF. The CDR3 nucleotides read TGTGCCAGCAGTTTAACAGGGATGGGCTATGGCTACACCTTC.

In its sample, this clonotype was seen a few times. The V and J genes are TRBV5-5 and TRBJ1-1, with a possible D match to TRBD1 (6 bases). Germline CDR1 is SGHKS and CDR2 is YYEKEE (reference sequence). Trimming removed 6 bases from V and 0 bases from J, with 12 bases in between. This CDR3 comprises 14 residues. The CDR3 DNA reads TGTGCCAGCACCGGACAGAAAATGAACACTGAAGCTTTCTTT. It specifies CASTGQKMNTEAFF.

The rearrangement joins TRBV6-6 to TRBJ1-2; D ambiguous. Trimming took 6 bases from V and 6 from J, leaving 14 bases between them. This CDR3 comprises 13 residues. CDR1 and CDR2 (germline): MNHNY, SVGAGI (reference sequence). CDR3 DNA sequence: TGTGCCAGCAGCTCCACCTCTGGGAATGGCTACACCTTC. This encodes CASSSTSGNGYTF.

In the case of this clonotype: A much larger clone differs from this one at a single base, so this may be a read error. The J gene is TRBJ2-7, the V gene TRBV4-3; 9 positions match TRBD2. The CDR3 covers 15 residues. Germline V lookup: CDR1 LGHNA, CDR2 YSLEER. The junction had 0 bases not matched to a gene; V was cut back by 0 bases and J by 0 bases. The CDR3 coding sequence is TGCGCCAGCAGCCAAGAACTAGCGGGCTCCTACGAGCAGTACTTC. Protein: CASSQELAGSYEQYF.

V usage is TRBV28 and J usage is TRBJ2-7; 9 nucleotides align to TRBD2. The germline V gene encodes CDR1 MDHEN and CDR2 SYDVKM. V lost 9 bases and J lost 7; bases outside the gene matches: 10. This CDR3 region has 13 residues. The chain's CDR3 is CASYATSGYEQYF. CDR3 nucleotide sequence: TGTGCCAGTTATGCGACTAGCGGTTATGAGCAGTACTTC.

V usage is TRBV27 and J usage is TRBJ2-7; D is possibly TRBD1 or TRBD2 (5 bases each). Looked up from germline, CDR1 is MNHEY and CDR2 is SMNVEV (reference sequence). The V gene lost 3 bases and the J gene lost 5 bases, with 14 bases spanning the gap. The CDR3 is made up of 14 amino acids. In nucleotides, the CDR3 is TGTGCCAGCAGTTTCCGGGCCGGGACCCACGAGCAGTACTTC. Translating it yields CASSFRAGTHEQYF.

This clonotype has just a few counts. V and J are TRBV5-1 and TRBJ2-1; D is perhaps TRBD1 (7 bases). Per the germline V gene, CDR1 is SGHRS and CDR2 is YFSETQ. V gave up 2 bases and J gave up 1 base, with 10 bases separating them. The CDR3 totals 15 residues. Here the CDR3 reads CASSFQGGSYNEQFF. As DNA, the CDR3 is TGCGCCAGCAGCTTTCAGGGGGGTTCCTACAATGAGCAGTTCTTC.

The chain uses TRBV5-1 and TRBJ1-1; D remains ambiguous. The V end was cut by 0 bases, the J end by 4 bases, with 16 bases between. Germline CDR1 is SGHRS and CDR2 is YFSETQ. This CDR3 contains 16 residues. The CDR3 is CASSLDAVGEGTEAFF. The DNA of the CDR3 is TGCGCCAGCAGCTTGGACGCGGTGGGAGAGGGCACTGAAGCTTTCTTT.

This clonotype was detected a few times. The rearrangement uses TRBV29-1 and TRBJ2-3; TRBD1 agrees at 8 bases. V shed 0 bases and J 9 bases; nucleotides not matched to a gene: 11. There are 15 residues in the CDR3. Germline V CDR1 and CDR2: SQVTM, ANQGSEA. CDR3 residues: CSVEEVKGTGWTQYF. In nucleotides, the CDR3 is TGCAGCGTTGAAGAAGTTAAGGGGACAGGTTGGACGCAGTATTTT.

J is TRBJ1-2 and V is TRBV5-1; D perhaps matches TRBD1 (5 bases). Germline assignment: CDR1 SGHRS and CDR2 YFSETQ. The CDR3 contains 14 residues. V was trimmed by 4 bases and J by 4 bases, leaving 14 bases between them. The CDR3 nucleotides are TGCGCCAGCAGCCCTCCCGACAGCCTCTATGGCTACACCTTC. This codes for CASSPPDSLYGYTF.

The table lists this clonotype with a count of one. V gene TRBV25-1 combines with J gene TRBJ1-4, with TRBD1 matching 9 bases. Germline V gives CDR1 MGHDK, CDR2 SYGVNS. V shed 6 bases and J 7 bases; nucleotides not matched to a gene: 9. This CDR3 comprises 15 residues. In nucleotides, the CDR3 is TGTGCCAGCAGCCCCCCCGGGACAGGGTTTGAAAAACTGTTTTTT. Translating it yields CASSPPGTGFEKLFF.